These T cell receptor beta chains were read from a single sample in a study of long-term antiretroviral therapy in people with HIV. Measured with immunoSEQ multiplex PCR; TCRdb has only the in-frame clones, and not every one. The sample has tens of thousands of clones, approximately 84% seen once; the top ten hold under 1.3%. Sequences were derived from unsorted PBMCs, sampled 2 years after starting antiretroviral therapy. These receptors came from a man between 50 and 59 years old with HIV. Each CDR3 is given with its conserved first and last residue. The order of the fields is D gene, J gene, CDR3 length, V gene, clone size, CDR3 protein, CDR3 DNA. D genes are given only for firm matches. Not all rows give a size; the values are once, few, many and, for expanded clones, a class.

D: .; J: TRBJ1-2; length: 15; V: TRBV28; size: .; CDR3: CASSFIRPGVHGYTF; DNA: TGTGCCAGCAGTTTCATTCGTCCAGGGGTCCATGGCTACACCTTC
D: .; J: TRBJ1-6; length: 12; V: TRBV28; size: .; CDR3: CASSPLSKALHF; DNA: TGTGCCAGCAGTCCTCTCAGTAAGGCCCTCCACTTT
D: .; J: TRBJ1-2; length: 13; V: TRBV18; size: once; CDR3: CASSPGVNYGYTF; DNA: TGTGCCAGCTCACCAGGCGTTAACTATGGCTACACCTTC
D: .; J: TRBJ1-2; length: 14; V: TRBV18; size: .; CDR3: CASSLRDLRDGYTF; DNA: TGTGCCAGCTCACTTCGGGACCTAAGGGATGGCTACACCTTC
D: TRBD1; J: TRBJ2-2; length: 15; V: TRBV5-1; size: once; CDR3: CASAPGQGIAGELFF; DNA: TGCGCCAGCGCTCCGGGACAGGGGATAGCCGGGGAGCTGTTTTTT
D: .; J: TRBJ1-5; length: 18; V: TRBV28; size: .; CDR3: CASRTPEGDRVSNQPQHF; DNA: TGTGCCAGCAGGACTCCCGAGGGGGATCGGGTGAGCAATCAGCCCCAGCATTTT
D: .; J: TRBJ1-1; length: 13; V: TRBV29-1; size: .; CDR3: CSGAQGGGTEAFF; DNA: TGCAGCGGTGCACAGGGTGGAGGGACTGAAGCTTTCTTT
D: TRBD2; J: TRBJ2-1; length: 16; V: TRBV29-1; size: .; CDR3: CSVVLGLAVLDNEQFF; DNA: TGCAGCGTTGTTTTGGGACTAGCGGTCCTGGACAATGAGCAGTTCTTC
D: TRBD1; J: TRBJ2-7; length: 13; V: TRBV19; size: .; CDR3: CASSDRGAYEQYF; DNA: TGTGCCAGTAGTGACAGGGGAGCCTACGAGCAGTACTTC
D: TRBD1; J: TRBJ1-3; length: 15; V: TRBV6-5; size: .; CDR3: CASSPLDRAGNTIYF; DNA: TGTGCCAGCAGTCCCCTAGACAGGGCTGGAAACACCATATATTTT
D: .; J: TRBJ1-6; length: 12; V: TRBV27; size: .; CDR3: CASSFMGSPLHF; DNA: TGTGCCAGCAGTTTTATGGGATCACCCCTCCACTTT
D: .; J: TRBJ2-7; length: 13; V: TRBV6-6; size: .; CDR3: CASKGGGSYEQYF; DNA: TGTGCCAGCAAGGGAGGAGGTTCCTACGAGCAGTACTTC
D: .; J: TRBJ2-7; length: 14; V: TRBV7-5; size: few; CDR3: CARRGQRLTYEQYF; DNA: TGTGCCAGACGCGGACAGCGCCTCACCTACGAGCAGTACTTC
D: .; J: TRBJ1-2; length: 14; V: TRBV15; size: .; CDR3: CATSRESGNYGYTF; DNA: TGTGCCACCAGCAGAGAATCAGGGAACTATGGCTACACCTTC
D: TRBD2; J: TRBJ2-1; length: 14; V: TRBV19; size: .; CDR3: CASSMTSGRNEQFF; DNA: TGTGCCAGTAGTATGACTAGCGGGAGGAATGAGCAGTTCTTC
D: TRBD1; J: TRBJ2-5; length: 15; V: TRBV27; size: .; CDR3: CASSLGQGPQETQYF; DNA: TGTGCCAGCAGTCTAGGACAGGGTCCCCAAGAGACCCAGTACTTC